These 3 T cell receptor beta chains were all obtained from the same sample, sequenced in a study of T cell responses to AZD1222 COVID-19 vaccine. The method was immunoSEQ multiplex PCR; TCRdb's version includes in-frame clones alone and lacks a portion of them. This table has about 66,000 clones, roughly 90% appearing once. Sequenced material: peripheral blood, taken on day 0 of AZD1222 vaccination. All receptors derive from an adult in good health.

The gene calls are TRBV7-2 and TRBJ1-6; no definite D call. Trimming left V 2 bases short and J 9 bases short, with 14 bases between. Germline CDR1 is SGHTA and CDR2 is FQGNSA. The CDR3 spans 15 residues. The CDR3 loop is CASSLKGGTGSPLHF. CDR3 coding DNA: TGTGCCAGCAGCTTAAAAGGCGGAACGGGTTCACCCCTCCACTTT.

The J gene is TRBJ1-1, the V gene TRBV11-2, with D hard to call. Per the germline V gene, CDR1 is SGHAT and CDR2 is FQNNGV. Deletions cut 6 bases from V and 8 bases from J, with 7 bases between. This CDR3 region has 10 residues. CDR3 residues: CASSRIEAFF. The CDR3 DNA sequence: TGTGCCAGCAGTAGGATCGAAGCTTTCTTT.

The chain couples TRBV5-6 to TRBJ1-4; D not certain. The CDR3 spans 14 residues. The V and J ends lost 3 bases and 3 bases respectively, with 9 bases between them. Germline loops: CDR1 SGHDT, CDR2 YYEEEE. The CDR3 spells CASSSGAANEKLFF. CDR3 in DNA: TGTGCCAGCAGCTCCGGAGCGGCTAATGAAAAACTGTTTTTT.